These 2 T cell receptor beta chains originate from one sample sequenced in a study of neurological immune-mediated disorders. Using its own MiXCR run on the 5' RACE reads, TCRdb lists one record per CDR3 protein. The profile shows around 27,000 distinct CDR3 sequences, about 15% of them singletons. The sequencing sample was made of PBMCs. These receptors all come from a man between 65 and 79 years old in good health.

Judged by abundance, this clonotype is medium-sized (0.01 to 0.1%). The chain is built from TRBV4-3 and TRBJ2-6; a weak D match, TRBD1 (5 bases). The CDR3 length is 16 residues. V was cut by 0 bases and J by 1 base, with 7 bases left in between. Per the germline V gene, CDR1 is LGHNA and CDR2 is YSLEER. The DNA of the CDR3 is TGCGCCAGCAGCCAAGAAAGGGGTTCTGGGGCCAACGTCCTGACTTTC. Its protein product is CASSQERGSGANVLTF.

This clonotype was detected many times. This rearrangement joins TRBV28 to TRBJ2-1; 8 nucleotides align to TRBD2. Unmatched junction bases numbered 24, after V lost 5 bases and J lost 3 bases. The CDR3 is 21 residues long. Germline CDR1 and CDR2: MDHEN and SYDVKM. The CDR3, as DNA: TGTGCCAGCAGTGGGGCGGTGGGCAGACGCGTCGGCGGGGGGATCTACAATGAGCAGTTCTTC. Amino acids: CASSGAVGRRVGGGIYNEQFF.